The entry below describes one T cell receptor (beta chain). Its matching antigen is unknown. Sequenced by immunoSEQ multiplex PCR; TCRdb stores in-frame clones only, minus some. The data hold 6,200 or so clones, with approximately 88% observed a single time. The source of the sample is a study of T cells in localized non-small cell lung cancer. Overall study results and limits: Out of the top 100 tumor clones, a median approximately 61 were seen in adjacent lung.

CDR1 MNHEY and CDR2 SVGAGI come from the germline V gene. This CDR3 is built from 13 residues. Trimming left V 6 bases short and J 3 bases short, with 10 bases between. The input for sequencing was peripheral blood, taken before any cancer treatment. V gene TRBV6-5 combines with J gene TRBJ2-3; D may be TRBD1 (6 bases). This TCR derives from an older male donor with stage I lung adenocarcinoma. CDR3 region: CASRIQGTDTQYF. Written as DNA, the CDR3 is TGTGCCAGCAGGATCCAGGGGACAGATACGCAGTATTTT.